This is a list of T cell receptor beta chains from one sample in a study of T cells after yellow fever vaccination. TCRdb passed the 5' RACE reads through MiXCR, listing each CDR3 protein once. This sample has around 230,000 distinct CDR3 sequences, with 6.7% found just once. The sequencing here drew on CD4+ T cells sorted from PBMCs, taken on the day of the yellow fever booster vaccination. Receptors originate from a young man who received the YFV17D yellow fever vaccine. Both conserved end residues are part of each CDR3. A D gene is named only where the DNA matches it firmly. Size values are once, few and many counts, or a class for expanded clones, and some rows have none.

v_gene	j_gene	d_gene	abundance	CDR3aa	CDR3nt
TRBV20-1	TRBJ2-5	.	.	CSARDQGTSQETQYF	TGCAGTGCTAGAGATCAGGGGACGTCGCAAGAGACCCAGTACTTC
TRBV7-2	TRBJ2-5	.	.	CASSLGRREETQYF	TGTGCCAGCAGCTTAGGTCGCAGAGAAGAGACCCAGTACTTC
TRBV2	TRBJ2-7	TRBD2	few	CASSRLAGGLYEQYF	TGTGCCAGCAGCAGACTAGCGGGAGGGTTGTACGAGCAGTACTTC
TRBV3-1	TRBJ1-2	.	.	CASSLAGVQGYTF	TGTGCCAGCAGCCTCGCAGGGGTTCAAGGCTACACCTTC
TRBV4-3	TRBJ2-6	.	few	CASSQERSGANVLTF	TGCGCCAGCAGCCAGGAGAGGTCTGGGGCCAACGTCCTGACTTTC
TRBV12-3/TRBV12-4	TRBJ1-3	.	many	CASSFGAGNTIYF	TGTGCCAGCAGTTTCGGGGCGGGAAACACCATATATTTT
TRBV11-2	TRBJ2-7	.	.	CASSFTAGGGTLYEQYF	TGTGCCAGCAGCTTCACAGCAGGTGGAGGGACCTTATACGAGCAGTACTTC
TRBV12-5	TRBJ2-1	TRBD1	few	CASGRGTGYYNERFF	TGTGCTAGTGGGCGGGGGACAGGGTACTACAATGAGCGGTTCTTC
TRBV10-2	TRBJ2-7	.	many	CAIPPPTYRGEQYF	TGCGCCATTCCGCCCCCCACCTACCGGGGCGAGCAGTACTTC
TRBV19	TRBJ2-7	TRBD2	.	CASSITTSARTYEQYF	TGTGCCAGTAGTATTACTACTAGCGCACGAACCTACGAGCAGTACTTC
TRBV20-1	TRBJ2-3	.	many	CSARDTQRKNTDTQYF	TGCAGTGCTAGAGATACTCAGCGGAAAAACACAGATACGCAGTATTTT
TRBV4-3	TRBJ2-7	.	.	CASSQGGLSGSYEQYF	TGCGCCAGCAGCCAAGGGGGACTCTCTGGGTCTTACGAGCAGTACTTC
TRBV20-1	TRBJ2-7	.	few	CSARDPRGASANEQYF	TGCAGTGCTAGAGACCCCCGGGGGGCAAGTGCGAACGAGCAGTACTTC
TRBV12-3/TRBV12-4	TRBJ2-4	TRBD1	many	CASSLLGGTGKNIQYF	TGTGCCAGCAGTCTCCTGGGTGGGACAGGGAAAAACATTCAGTACTTC
TRBV15	TRBJ2-5	.	.	CATSSRLGETQYF	TGTGCCACCAGCTCCCGTCTGGGGGAGACCCAGTACTTC
TRBV30	TRBJ2-7	.	few	CAWSVTYEQYF	TGTGCCTGGAGTGTAACCTACGAGCAGTACTTC
TRBV7-9	TRBJ2-3	.	many	CASRYSSGADTQYF	TGTGCCAGCCGCTACTCGTCGGGCGCAGATACGCAGTATTTT
TRBV20-1	TRBJ2-2	TRBD2	many	CSARTSGSTGELFF	TGCAGTGCTAGGACTAGCGGGTCCACCGGGGAGCTGTTTTTT
TRBV20-1	TRBJ1-1	.	few	CSAPDRLNTEAFF	TGCAGTGCCCCGGACAGACTAAACACTGAAGCTTTCTTT
TRBV7-2	TRBJ2-5	.	few	CASSRQLSVQETQYF	TGTGCCAGCAGCCGACAACTTAGCGTTCAAGAGACCCAGTACTTC
TRBV7-2	TRBJ2-1	TRBD1	.	CASSWDRDSYNEQFF	TGTGCCAGCAGCTGGGACAGGGACTCCTACAATGAGCAGTTCTTC
TRBV5-1	TRBJ2-1	TRBD2	.	CASSVTSGRVKNEQFF	TGCGCCAGCAGCGTGACTAGCGGGAGGGTGAAAAATGAGCAGTTCTTC
TRBV19	TRBJ2-2	TRBD1	few	CASNEGARSGELFF	TGTGCCAGTAATGAGGGGGCTCGGTCCGGGGAGCTGTTTTTT
TRBV30	TRBJ2-1	TRBD2	few	CAWNRGNGLAASEQFF	TGTGCCTGGAATCGGGGGAACGGACTAGCGGCCTCTGAGCAGTTCTTC
TRBV11-3	TRBJ2-3	.	many	CASSQTSQGFSTDTQYF	TGTGCCAGCAGCCAAACTTCTCAGGGATTTAGCACAGATACGCAGTATTTT
TRBV7-8	TRBJ1-4	TRBD1	.	CASSSMGQGAEKLFF	TGTGCCAGCAGCTCGATGGGACAGGGGGCAGAAAAACTGTTTTTT
TRBV7-8	TRBJ2-5	TRBD2	few	CASGGGYF	TGTGCCAGCGGGGGGGGGTACTTC
TRBV24-1	TRBJ2-3	TRBD1	.	CATSGRTTPGQGADTQYF	TGTGCCACCAGTGGCCGAACCACTCCGGGACAGGGAGCAGATACGCAGTATTTT
TRBV28	TRBJ2-3	TRBD1	many	CATRQGGTDTQYF	TGTGCCACAAGACAGGGCGGCACAGATACGCAGTATTTT
TRBV6-2/TRBV6-3	TRBJ2-2	TRBD2	many	CASSYTSGKPTGELFF	TGTGCCAGCAGTTACACTAGCGGGAAACCCACCGGGGAGCTGTTTTTT
TRBV25-1	TRBJ1-2	TRBD1	.	CASRETGGGDGYTF	TGTGCCAGCAGGGAGACAGGGGGCGGTGATGGCTACACCTTC
TRBV29-1	TRBJ2-3	.	few	CSVGESFNTDTQYF	TGCAGCGTTGGCGAATCTTTTAACACAGATACGCAGTATTTT
TRBV19	TRBJ1-1	.	few	CASSIGRFTEAFF	TGTGCCAGTAGTATAGGACGGTTCACGGAAGCTTTCTTT
TRBV7-2	TRBJ2-5	.	many	CASSSPGRAQYF	TGTGCCAGCAGCTCCCCTGGGAGAGCCCAGTACTTC
TRBV5-1	TRBJ2-7	TRBD2	few	CASSPYPTSGKSYEQYF	TGCGCCAGCAGCCCTTACCCTACTAGCGGGAAATCCTACGAGCAGTACTTC